Presented here are 16 T cell receptor beta chains from one specimen sequenced in a study of identical twins. MiXCR was run by TCRdb on the 5' RACE reads, yielding one entry per CDR3 protein. The table shows 700,000 to 950,000 distinct CDR3 sequences, with approximately 13% occurring only once. The same specimen was also included in a second study, on yellow fever vaccine responses in identical twins.

The sequencing input was PBMCs. Receptors were obtained from a woman in her late teens or twenties in good health.

This clonotype was picked up many times. The V gene is TRBV24-1, the J gene TRBJ1-5, with TRBD1 matching 7 bases. CDR3 length equals 16 residues. Trimming took 8 bases from V and 1 from J; bases not matched to a gene: 10. Germline CDR1 is KGHDR and CDR2 is SFDVKD. The CDR3 DNA is TGTGCCACCAAATTTCCGGGGACAGACAGCAATCAGCCCCAGCATTTT. Translated, it gives CATKFPGTDSNQPQHF.

This clonotype has a count of ten or more. Its ends do not fully match the called genes, so a read error is possible. This chain links TRBV12-3 or TRBV12-4 with TRBJ1-5; D is ambiguous. The CDR3 spans 13 residues. The CDR3 reads CASSLDSNQPQHF. CDR3 bases: TGTGCCAGCAGCTTAGACAGCAATCAGCCCCAGCATTTT.

This clonotype was counted a few times. The chain employs TRBV29-1 and TRBJ1-1; the D is unclear. Trimming stripped 5 bases from V and 5 bases from J, with 18 bases between. This CDR3 region has 14 residues. Germline CDR1 reads SQVTM; CDR2 reads ANQGSEA. CDR3 in amino acids: CSVQPGLRDTEAFF. The CDR3 DNA follows: TGCAGCGTTCAGCCCGGGCTAAGGGATACTGAAGCTTTCTTT.

The chain recombines TRBV7-9 with TRBJ2-7; 8 nucleotides agree with TRBD1. Germline lookup yields CDR1 SEHNR and CDR2 FQNEAQ (reference sequence). J was trimmed by 5 bases and V by 7 bases; bases with no gene match: 7. This CDR3 region has 13 residues. Here the CDR3 DNA reads TGTGCCAGCACACCACAGGGGGACAACGAGCAGTACTTC. It translates to CASTPQGDNEQYF.

J is TRBJ2-1 and V is TRBV6-1; D possibly corresponds to TRBD1 (6 bases). CDR3 length equals 14 residues. The V and J ends lost 5 bases and 6 bases respectively, with 14 bases between them. CDR1 and CDR2 (germline): MNHNS, SASEGT. The CDR3 DNA reads as TGTGCCAGCAGTCCCCAACAGGGTGGCAATGAGCAGTTCTTC. Translating it yields CASSPQQGGNEQFF.

The rearrangement uses TRBV19 and TRBJ1-3; TRBD1 aligns across 8 bases. Germline lookup yields CDR1 LNHDA and CDR2 SQIVND (reference sequence). V shed 3 bases and J 1 base; nucleotides not matched to a gene: 5. The CDR3 totals 16 residues. The CDR3: CASSIRTGLSGNTIYF. The CDR3 coding sequence is TGTGCCAGTAGTATCCGGACAGGGCTTTCTGGAAACACCATATATTTT. Full variable domain (missing parts from reference TRBV19 and TRBJ1-3): DGGITQSPKYLFRKEGQNVTLSCEQNLNHDAMYWYRQDPGQGLRLIYYSQIVNDFQKGDIAEGYSVSREKKESFPLTVTSAQKNPTAFYLCASSIRTGLSGNTIYFGEGSWLTVV.

This chain uses TRBV7-9 with TRBJ1-6; no clear D. CDR3 length: 13 residues. The germline gives CDR1 SEHNR, CDR2 FQNEAQ (reference sequence). The germline V and J ends were trimmed by 8 bases and 7 bases, with 12 bases remaining between them. The DNA of the CDR3 is TGTGCCAGCGGAGACATTACAAATTCACCCCTCCACTTT. This translates into CASGDITNSPLHF.

The chain has TRBV25-1 and TRBJ2-5; no definite D call. There are 15 residues in the CDR3. Trimming took 4 bases from V and 1 from J, leaving 13 bases between them. The germline gives CDR1 MGHDK, CDR2 SYGVNS. The CDR3, as DNA: TGTGCCAGCAGTGGCTTGACGAGCTCCCAAGAGACCCAGTACTTC. It encodes CASSGLTSSQETQYF.

This clonotype was detected only a few times. The rearrangement uses TRBV24-1 and TRBJ2-1, with 7 positions matching TRBD1. The J segment lost 6 bases and the V segment lost 1 base, leaving 11 bases of the junction unmatched. Per germline, CDR1 KGHDR and CDR2 SFDVKD. The CDR3 contains 17 residues. CDR3 DNA sequence: TGTGCCACCAGTGATTTCCCCGACAGGGTTGGATCCAATGAGCAGTTCTTC. This translates into CATSDFPDRVGSNEQFF.

The chain combines TRBV20-1 with TRBJ2-1; unclear D gene. The CDR3 is 13 amino acids. V shed 4 bases and J shed 0 bases, with 7 bases lying between them. CDR1 and CDR2 (germline): DFQATT, SNEGSKA (reference sequence). The CDR3 bases are TGCAGTGCTACCGGTAGCTCCTACAATGAGCAGTTCTTC. Translation: CSATGSSYNEQFF.

This clonotype occurred many times. The chain joins TRBV12-3 or TRBV12-4 to TRBJ2-1; tentative D call: TRBD2 (5 bases). Deletions cut 5 bases from V and 9 bases from J, with 23 bases between. There are 16 residues in the CDR3. The CDR3 DNA reads as TGTGCCAGCAGTAAGATCCCAATTGCGGGCGAAGGTGAGCAGTTCTTC. This sequence encodes CASSKIPIAGEGEQFF.

This clonotype was seen many times. The rearrangement joins TRBV7-9 to TRBJ2-7; 11 bases align to TRBD2. The CDR3 extends over 15 amino acids. Germline lookup yields CDR1 SEHNR and CDR2 FQNEAQ (reference sequence). J lost 2 bases, V lost 4 bases, and 4 bases had no gene match. The CDR3 DNA is TGTGCCAGCAGCTCTCCGACTAGCGGGGCCTACGAGCAGTACTTC. It is translated as CASSSPTSGAYEQYF.

This clonotype was recorded a few times. The chain links TRBV29-1 to TRBJ2-3, with D uncertain. Germline-derived CDR1 and CDR2 are SQVTM and ANQGSEA. The CDR3 runs 13 residues. V gave up 5 bases and J gave up 9 bases, with 18 bases separating them. In nucleotides, the CDR3 is TGCAGCGTTATCGACCCTAAGGTGGTGACGCAGTATTTT. Translation: CSVIDPKVVTQYF.

The V gene is TRBV7-7, the J gene TRBJ2-2; 7 bases map to TRBD1. Germline V CDR1 and CDR2: SSHAT, FNYEAQ (reference sequence). The CDR3 totals 16 residues. With 5 bases clipped from V and 3 bases from J, the junction kept 9 bases outside the gene matches. CDR3 loop: CASSDGPGQYTGELFF. The CDR3 nucleotides read TGTGCCAGCAGCGACGGCCCGGGACAGTACACCGGGGAGCTGTTTTTT.

There are a few counts of this clonotype. This chain connects TRBV18 to TRBJ1-3; D gene unclear. Germline-derived CDR1 and CDR2 are KGHSH and LQKENI. CDR3 size: 15 residues. Between the trimmed V and J ends, which lost 3 bases and 0 bases, there was a span of 9 bases. The CDR3 is CASSPSAVSGNTIYF. Written as DNA, the CDR3 is TGTGCCAGCTCACCCTCGGCAGTCTCTGGAAACACCATATATTTT. Full variable domain (rest looked up from reference TRBV18 and TRBJ1-3): NAGVMQNPRHLVRRRGQEARLRCSPMKGHSHVYWYRQLPEEGLKFMVYLQKENIIDESGMPKERFSAEFPKEGPSILRIQQVVRGDSAAYFCASSPSAVSGNTIYFGEGSWLTVV.

The chain recombines TRBV6-5 with TRBJ1-2; TRBD1 agrees at 7 bases. The CDR3 contains 16 residues. Germline CDR1 reads MNHEY; CDR2 reads SVGAGI. Trimming took 2 bases from V and 3 from J; bases not matched to a gene: 9. CDR3 in amino acids: CASSYGGSDRYYGYTF. As DNA, the CDR3 is TGTGCCAGCAGTTACGGAGGATCGGACAGGTACTATGGCTACACCTTC.